Below are 20 T cell receptor beta chains sequenced from a single sample in a study of T-cell memory formation after mild COVID-19 (dated by TCRdb to the early 2020s). Receptors were amplified or captured by 5' RACE. The sequencing machine was an Illumina NovaSeq 6000. Starting from the raw public reads, TCRdb applied fastp trimming at Q25, assembled clones with MiXCR and retained in-frame beta chains. Each entry is one CDR3 protein sequence, shown with its most common DNA and genes. The sample yields about 210,000 distinct CDR3 sequences; 27% were counted once. The ten largest make up roughly an eighth of the sample. The material sequenced was PBMCs or a T cell subset sorted from them (not recorded which). The receptors derive from an adult woman who had mild COVID-19 (a few samples of this study predate the infection). The sample titles of this study are shuffled in the database, so cell type and time point are left out; the donor was told from shared clones.

This clonotype occurred a few times. The chain couples TRBV25-1 to TRBJ1-1; D gene unclear. V was shortened by 3 bases and J by 0 bases, with 8 bases between the two germline ends. CDR3 length: 14 amino acids. CDR1 MGHDK and CDR2 SYGVNS come from the germline V gene. CDR3 in amino acids: CASSDEPLNTEAFF. CDR3 DNA: TGTGCCAGCAGTGATGAACCGCTGAACACTGAAGCTTTCTTT.

This clonotype was recorded many times. Its ends do not fully match the called genes, so a read error is possible. The chain joins TRBV20-1 to TRBJ2-3; the D call may be TRBD1 or TRBD2 (6 bases each). The germline CDR1 and CDR2 sequences are DFQATT and SNEGSKA (reference sequence). The CDR3 consists of 15 residues. CDR3 in DNA: TGCAGTGCTCACCCCGGGACTCCGTCCAGAGGGGGGTTGGATTTT. It encodes CSAHPGTPSRGGLDF.

V and J are TRBV7-8 and TRBJ1-5; a possible D gene is TRBD1 (6 bases). This CDR3 contains 16 residues. Germline V gene sequence: CDR1 SGHVS, CDR2 FQNEAQ. The ends were cut back, 0 bases at V and 1 base at J, with 10 bases in the middle. The CDR3 sequence: CASSLATGMSNQPQHF. CDR3 bases: TGTGCCAGCAGCTTAGCTACAGGGATGAGCAATCAGCCCCAGCATTTT.

The J gene is TRBJ2-6, the V gene TRBV12-3 or TRBV12-4; TRBD1 aligns across 12 bases. Losses at the gene ends were 5 bases for V and 4 bases for J; bases not matched to a gene: 9. The CDR3 contains 18 residues. DNA for the CDR3: TGTGCCAGCAGTCTCCCGGGACAGGGGGCGCGGGGGGCCAACGTCCTGACTTTC. It encodes CASSLPGQGARGANVLTF.

There are a few counts of this clonotype. The CDR3 DNA is TGTGCCAGCAGACCTTTTTTACCCCTCCACTTT. Amino acids: CASRPFLPLHF. The chain links TRBV6-2 or TRBV6-3 to TRBJ1-6; unclear D gene. Germline CDR1 MNHEY, CDR2 SVGEGT. This CDR3 region has 11 residues. The V gene lost 6 bases and the J gene lost 12 bases, with 9 bases spanning the gap.

This clonotype has just a few counts. V gene TRBV11-2 combines with J gene TRBJ2-3; tentative D call: TRBD2 (6 bases). The CDR3 contains 14 residues. Germline loops: CDR1 SGHAT, CDR2 FQNNGV. V lost 5 bases to trimming and J lost 6 bases, with 15 bases between them. CDR3 sequence: CASSDRDWGDTQYF. In DNA, the CDR3 is TGTGCCAGCAGCGACCGGGACTGGGGGGATACGCAGTATTTT.

The rearrangement joins TRBV10-2 to TRBJ2-5, with D possibly matching TRBD2 (6 bases). The CDR3 covers 17 residues. Germline values: CDR1 WSHSY, CDR2 SAAADI. V was trimmed by 2 bases and J by 0 bases, leaving 16 bases between them. The CDR3 here is CASSEGSGWGDQETQYF. For the CDR3, the DNA is TGCGCCAGCAGTGAGGGGTCCGGATGGGGGGACCAAGAGACCCAGTACTTC.

This clonotype turned up a few times. The chain recombines TRBV7-3 with TRBJ2-3; D is undetermined. The CDR3 runs 13 residues. V was shortened by 0 bases and J by 2 bases, with 3 bases between the two germline ends. The germline CDR1 and CDR2 sequences are SGHTA and FQGTGA. The CDR3 DNA sequence: TGTGCCAGCAGCTTAACCCCCACAGATACGCAGTATTTT. This sequence encodes CASSLTPTDTQYF.

This clonotype was counted only a few times. J is TRBJ2-1 and V is TRBV11-2; the D is unclear. Per the germline V gene, CDR1 is SGHAT and CDR2 is FQNNGV. Trimming took 0 bases from V and 3 from J, leaving 15 bases between them. The CDR3 is 17 amino acids. The CDR3 DNA reads TGTGCCAGCAGCTTAGACCGATCTGACTCGTACTACAATGAGCAGTTCTTC. The encoded protein is CASSLDRSDSYYNEQFF.

This clonotype was found a few times. The chain combines TRBV11-2 with TRBJ1-2; no clear D. The CDR3 runs to 13 residues. The V gene lost 4 bases and the J gene lost 2 bases, with 8 bases spanning the gap. Germline-derived CDR1 and CDR2 are SGHAT and FQNNGV. The CDR3 loop reads CASSSAGNYGYTF. The CDR3 DNA sequence: TGTGCCAGCAGCTCGGCAGGAAACTATGGCTACACCTTC.

The chain carries TRBV3-1 and TRBJ1-1; no clear D. Germline V gene lookup returns CDR1 LGHDT and CDR2 YNNKEL (reference sequence). The CDR3 consists of 15 residues. Trimming took 1 base from V and 0 from J, leaving 9 bases between them. The CDR3 region has the DNA TGTGCCAGCAGCCAAGGAGGGTTCATGAACACTGAAGCTTTCTTT. Protein product: CASSQGGFMNTEAFF. The full variable domain, completed using reference TRBV3-1 and TRBJ1-1, is DTAVSQTPKYLVTQMGNDKSIKCEQNLGHDTMYWYKQDSKKFLKIMFSYNNKELIINETVPNRFSPKSPDKAHLNLHINSLELGDSAVYFCASSQGGFMNTEAFFGQGTRLTVV.

This clonotype was seen a few times. For the CDR3, the DNA is TGTGCCAGCAGCCTCCGGGACAGGGCCCATGAGCAGTTCTTC. This sequence encodes CASSLRDRAHEQFF. The chain couples TRBV12-3 or TRBV12-4 to TRBJ2-1, with 9 bases identical to TRBD1. The CDR3 contains 14 residues. V lost 6 bases and J lost 8; bases outside the gene matches: 8.

There are a few counts of this clonotype. The rearrangement links TRBV9 to TRBJ2-5, with 13 bases fitting TRBD2. Trimming cost V 4 bases and J 2 bases; bases outside gene matches: 5. The germline V gene encodes CDR1 SGDLS and CDR2 YYNGEE. This CDR3 comprises 16 residues. The CDR3 loop is CASSPRLAGGQETQYF. The CDR3, as DNA: TGTGCCAGCAGCCCACGACTAGCGGGAGGACAAGAGACCCAGTACTTC.

This clonotype was seen a few times. The chain combines TRBV6-5 with TRBJ2-2; 8 nucleotides align to TRBD1. CDR1 is MNHEY, CDR2 SVGAGI, per germline. V shed 6 bases and J 4 bases; nucleotides not matched to a gene: 7. The CDR3 sequence is 15 residues long. This chain's CDR3 is CASSSRGHFTGELFF. CDR3 bases: TGTGCCAGCAGCTCCAGGGGGCATTTCACCGGGGAGCTGTTTTTT.

This chain connects TRBV12-3 or TRBV12-4 to TRBJ2-1, with 9 positions matching TRBD2. With V trimmed by 1 base and J by 1 base, 5 bases remained unmatched. The CDR3 loop spans 17 amino acids. The CDR3 sequence is CASSLEGSGGSYNEQFF. The CDR3 region has the DNA TGTGCCAGCAGTTTAGAGGGTAGCGGGGGTTCCTACAATGAGCAGTTCTTC.

The V and J genes are TRBV13 and TRBJ2-5; the match to TRBD1 covers 8 bases. V lost 7 bases to trimming and J lost 4 bases; unmatched junction nucleotides: 5. CDR3 length: 13 amino acids. The germline V gene encodes CDR1 PRHDT and CDR2 FYEKMQ (reference sequence). Written as DNA, the CDR3 is TGTGCCAGCACAGGGACAGGACGAGAGACCCAGTACTTC. This codes for CASTGTGRETQYF.

The chain recombines TRBV7-8 with TRBJ2-7; maybe TRBD2 (6 bases). The CDR3 is 13 amino acids. Germline lookup yields CDR1 SGHVS and CDR2 FQNEAQ. The V and J ends lost 3 bases and 5 bases respectively, with 11 bases between them. In DNA, the CDR3 is TGTGCCAGCAGCTTGGGAGGAGAGAACGAGCAGTACTTC. Translated: CASSLGGENEQYF.

This clonotype appeared a few times. The chain is built from TRBV20-1 and TRBJ2-1, with a weak D call TRBD2 (5 bases). V lost 0 bases to trimming and J lost 1 base, with 10 bases between them. Germline V gene data show CDR1 as DFQATT and CDR2 as SNEGSKA (reference sequence). The CDR3 is made up of 15 amino acids. CDR3 coding DNA: TGCAGTGCTAGAGATCCAGCGGAGTCCTACAATGAGCAGTTCTTC. Translation gives CSARDPAESYNEQFF.

This chain links TRBV20-1 with TRBJ1-1, with 10 bases lining up with TRBD1. V dropped 3 bases and J dropped 0; count of bases not matched to a gene: 4. The CDR3 is 15 amino acids. Germline loops: CDR1 DFQATT, CDR2 SNEGSKA (reference sequence). The CDR3 loop is CSARPGQGMNTEAFF. The CDR3 DNA sequence: TGCAGTGCTAGGCCGGGACAGGGGATGAACACTGAAGCTTTCTTT.

The chain links TRBV12-5 to TRBJ2-3, with 11 positions matching TRBD1. Per the germline V gene, CDR1 is LGHNT and CDR2 is FRNRAP. The CDR3 is 14 amino acids. The J segment lost 6 bases and the V segment lost 5 bases, leaving 4 bases of the junction unmatched. CDR3 in DNA: TGTGCTAGTGGTCCTCGGACAGGGGGCGATACGCAGTATTTT. Residues: CASGPRTGGDTQYF.